A selection of T cell receptor beta chains follows, all from one sample in a study of blood T cell repertoires in COVID-19. The method was immunoSEQ multiplex PCR; TCRdb's version includes in-frame clones alone and lacks a portion of them. The sample has 150,000 to 200,000 clones, 65% to 90% seen once. Sequencing was performed on peripheral blood. Receptor source: a man in his fifties or sixties with acute or convalescent COVID-19. Each CDR3 is given with its conserved first and last residue. The D gene is left open where the match is weak. Expanded clones get a size class; other rows say once, few or many, or leave the size out.

v_gene,j_gene,len,abundance,d_gene,CDR3aa,CDR3nt
TRBV7-6,TRBJ1-5,15,NA,NA,CASSPFIGAGQPQHF,TGTGCCAGCAGCCCCTTCATAGGCGCGGGGCAGCCCCAGCATTTT
TRBV5-1,TRBJ1-4,14,NA,TRBD1,CASSNTGVGEKLFF,TGCGCCAGCAGCAATACAGGGGTTGGGGAAAAACTGTTTTTT
TRBV12-5,TRBJ2-3,14,NA,TRBD2,CASGREASTDTQYF,TGTGCTAGTGGGCGGGAGGCGTCCACAGATACGCAGTATTTT
TRBV15,TRBJ2-5,13,NA,TRBD2,CATSRGGGETQYF,TGTGCCACCAGCAGGGGCGGGGGGGAGACCCAGTACTTC
TRBV5-1,TRBJ2-1,14,NA,TRBD2,CASSFGAGGNEQFF,TGCGCCAGCAGCTTCGGAGCGGGAGGCAATGAGCAGTTCTTC
TRBV28,TRBJ2-7,15,NA,NA,CASSASKGLPYEQYF,TGTGCCAGCAGCGCGTCAAAGGGGCTCCCATACGAGCAGTACTTC
TRBV18,TRBJ2-7,15,NA,NA,CASSPFSAGTYEQYF,TGTGCCAGCTCACCGTTCTCGGCGGGGACCTACGAGCAGTACTTC
TRBV3-1/TRBV3-2,TRBJ2-1,19,NA,TRBD2,CASSQGWVASGRANNEQFF,TGTGCCAGCAGCCAAGGGTGGGTGGCTAGCGGGAGGGCCAACAATGAGCAGTTCTTC
TRBV28,TRBJ2-1,15,NA,TRBD2,CASSLPGLAGAEQFF,TGTGCCAGCAGCCTACCGGGACTAGCGGGAGCTGAGCAGTTCTTC
TRBV3-1/TRBV3-2,TRBJ2-7,13,NA,NA,CASSPLASYEQYF,TGTGCCAGCAGTCCCCTAGCTTCCTACGAGCAGTACTTC
TRBV3-1/TRBV3-2,TRBJ1-2,15,NA,TRBD1,CASSQWDRELYGYTF,TGTGCCAGCAGCCAATGGGACAGGGAATTATATGGCTACACCTTC
TRBV7-9,TRBJ2-7,15,few,TRBD1,CASSQTGFGSYEQYF,TGTGCCAGCAGCCAGACAGGGTTTGGATCCTACGAGCAGTACTTC
TRBV18,TRBJ1-1,14,NA,TRBD1,CASSPTGVNTEAFF,TGTGCCAGCTCACCAACAGGGGTGAACACTGAAGCTTTCTTT
TRBV7-9,TRBJ2-2,15,NA,TRBD1,CASSLDTGDTGELFF,TGTGCCAGCAGCTTAGACACAGGGGACACCGGGGAGCTGTTTTTT
TRBV5-1,TRBJ1-6,15,NA,NA,CASSYGPGVDSPLHF,TGCGCCAGCAGCTACGGCCCAGGGGTTGATTCACCCCTCCACTTT
TRBV10-1,TRBJ2-1,16,NA,NA,CASSEQGSPLYNEQFF,TGCGCCAGCAGTGAGCAGGGTAGCCCTCTATACAATGAGCAGTTCTTC
TRBV7-2,TRBJ2-2,15,NA,TRBD1,CASSYRGRLFRELFF,TGTGCCAGCAGCTACAGGGGGAGGTTATTTCGGGAGCTGTTTTTT
TRBV19,TRBJ1-5,15,NA,NA,CASSISGTSNQPQHF,TGTGCCAGTAGTATTTCCGGGACAAGTAATCAGCCCCAGCATTTT
TRBV28,TRBJ1-5,15,NA,NA,CASSLGVRGNQPQHF,TGTGCCAGCAGTTTGGGGGTCAGGGGTAATCAGCCCCAGCATTTT
TRBV11-3,TRBJ2-7,14,NA,TRBD1,CASSLGQGAYEQYF,TGTGCCAGCAGCTTAGGGCAGGGGGCCTACGAGCAGTACTTC
TRBV3-1/TRBV3-2,TRBJ1-2,16,NA,TRBD1,CASSQDRDRGIQGYTF,TGTGCCAGCAGCCAAGACCGGGACAGGGGAATACAAGGCTACACCTTC
TRBV19,TRBJ1-1,16,NA,TRBD1,CASSIRQGIWYTEAFF,TGTGCCAGTAGTATCCGACAGGGGATTTGGTACACTGAAGCTTTCTTT
TRBV14,TRBJ2-3,16,NA,NA,CASSQDAGRSTDTQYF,TGTGCCAGCAGCCAAGATGCGGGACGGAGCACAGATACGCAGTATTTT
TRBV4-1,TRBJ2-7,14,NA,TRBD1,CASSLGQGSYEQYF,TGCGCCAGCAGCCTGGGACAGGGGTCCTACGAGCAGTACTTC
TRBV19,TRBJ1-3,17,NA,NA,CASSHHWGVRSGNTIYF,TGTGCCAGTAGCCACCACTGGGGGGTTCGGTCTGGAAACACCATATATTTT
TRBV11-2,TRBJ2-7,13,NA,TRBD1,CASSFGNRGEQYF,TGTGCCAGCAGCTTTGGGAACAGGGGTGAGCAGTACTTC
TRBV6-1,TRBJ2-7,12,NA,NA,CASSEVGYEQYF,TGTGCCAGCAGTGAAGTCGGCTACGAGCAGTACTTC
TRBV2,TRBJ2-5,20,NA,TRBD2,CASSAQGLAGGGLYQETQYF,TGTGCCAGCAGTGCCCAGGGACTAGCGGGAGGGGGTCTGTACCAAGAGACCCAGTACTTC
TRBV20-1,TRBJ1-4,11,NA,NA,CSAPGNEKLFF,TGCAGTGCTCCGGGAAATGAAAAACTGTTTTTT
TRBV6-5,TRBJ1-6,16,NA,NA,CASSYSIRARGSPLHF,TGTGCCAGCAGTTACTCGATTCGGGCCCGGGGTTCACCCCTCCACTTT
TRBV5-4,TRBJ1-4,15,NA,NA,CASSPEGGSNEKLFF,TGTGCCAGCAGCCCAGAGGGGGGGTCTAATGAAAAACTGTTTTTT
TRBV6-5,TRBJ1-4,13,NA,TRBD1,CASSLTGDEKLFF,TGTGCCAGCAGCCTAACAGGGGATGAAAAACTGTTTTTT
TRBV7-3,TRBJ2-1,15,NA,TRBD2,CASSPLAGAGNEQFF,TGTGCCAGCAGCCCCCTAGCGGGAGCTGGCAATGAGCAGTTCTTC
TRBV5-4,TRBJ1-4,16,NA,NA,CASSEGDITTNEKLFF,TGTGCCAGCAGCGAGGGGGACATCACAACTAATGAAAAACTGTTTTTT
TRBV27,TRBJ2-7,13,NA,NA,CASSLSGFGGQYF,TGTGCCAGCAGTTTATCTGGATTCGGGGGGCAGTACTTC
TRBV23-1,TRBJ2-7,13,NA,NA,CASRQGVGYEQYF,TGCGCCAGCAGACAGGGAGTAGGCTACGAGCAGTACTTC
TRBV7-8,TRBJ1-1,13,NA,NA,CASSSTGLTEAFF,TGTGCCAGCAGCTCAACAGGGTTGACTGAAGCTTTCTTT
TRBV10-3,TRBJ1-5,13,NA,NA,CAISEGRNQPQHF,TGTGCCATCAGTGAGGGGAGGAATCAGCCCCAGCATTTT
TRBV15,TRBJ2-5,15,few,TRBD2,CATSRGGGAQETQYF,TGTGCCACCAGCCGGGGGGGTGGGGCGCAAGAGACCCAGTACTTC
TRBV29-1,TRBJ2-3,18,NA,TRBD2,CSVEATGLAGVKTDTQYF,TGCAGCGTTGAAGCCACGGGACTAGCGGGAGTTAAGACAGATACGCAGTATTTT
TRBV6-1,TRBJ2-2,18,NA,TRBD2,CASSDPDGGGPGTGELFF,TGTGCCAGCAGTGATCCAGATGGGGGAGGGCCGGGGACCGGGGAGCTGTTTTTT
TRBV5-3,TRBJ2-1,14,once,TRBD2,CASRWEGPYNEQFF,TGTGCCAGTCGCTGGGAGGGGCCCTACAATGAGCAGTTCTTC
TRBV4-2,TRBJ2-7,17,NA,TRBD2,CASSLNKWASGMNEQYF,TGTGCCAGCAGCCTAAACAAATGGGCTAGCGGGATGAACGAGCAGTACTTC
TRBV28,TRBJ2-2,16,NA,TRBD2,CASSLWGLAGTGELFF,TGTGCCAGCAGTTTATGGGGACTAGCGGGGACCGGGGAGCTGTTTTTT
TRBV24-1,TRBJ2-3,15,NA,TRBD1,CATSDSGTGPDTQYF,TGTGCCACCAGTGACTCCGGGACAGGGCCAGATACGCAGTATTTT
TRBV11-2,TRBJ1-4,14,NA,TRBD1,CASSPDRAREKLFF,TGTGCCAGCAGCCCGGACAGGGCTCGCGAAAAACTGTTTTTT